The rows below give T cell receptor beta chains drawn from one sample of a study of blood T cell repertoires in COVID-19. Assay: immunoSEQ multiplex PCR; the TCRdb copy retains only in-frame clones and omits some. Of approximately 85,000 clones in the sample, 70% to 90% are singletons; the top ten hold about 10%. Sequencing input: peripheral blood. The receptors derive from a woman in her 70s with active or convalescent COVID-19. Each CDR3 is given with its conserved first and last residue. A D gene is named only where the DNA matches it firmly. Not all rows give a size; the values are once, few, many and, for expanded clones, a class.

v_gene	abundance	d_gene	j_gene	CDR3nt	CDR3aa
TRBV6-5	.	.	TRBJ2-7	TGTGCCACCCGAGATGAATGGTGGTACTTC	CATRDEWWYF
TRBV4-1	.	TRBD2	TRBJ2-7	TGCGCCAGCAGCCTTGGACTAGCGGGAGACTACGAGCAGTACTTC	CASSLGLAGDYEQYF
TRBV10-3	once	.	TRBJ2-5	TGTGCCATCAGTGTCGTTGGGGGCCGTCAAGAGACCCAGTACTTC	CAISVVGGRQETQYF
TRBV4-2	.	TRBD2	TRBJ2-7	TGTGCCAGCAGCCGCGGGGGGGTTTTAACCTACGAGCAGTACTTC	CASSRGGVLTYEQYF
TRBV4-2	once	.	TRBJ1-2	TGTGCCAGCAGCCAAGAAAGGGACTTCTATGGCTACACCTTC	CASSQERDFYGYTF
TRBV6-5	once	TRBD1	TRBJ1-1	TGTGCCAGCAGACCCCCGACAGGGCAAGCTTTCTTT	CASRPPTGQAFF
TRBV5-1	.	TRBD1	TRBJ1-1	TGCGCCAGCAGCTTGGCCGTCGGACAGGGGGCAGCTTTCTTT	CASSLAVGQGAAFF
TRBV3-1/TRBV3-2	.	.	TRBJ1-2	TGTGCCAGCAGCCCTACTTCGGGAACTGTCTCAATAGGCTACACCTTC	CASSPTSGTVSIGYTF
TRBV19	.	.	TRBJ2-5	TGTGCCAGTAGTTCCCGTTCAGAGACCCAGTACTTC	CASSSRSETQYF
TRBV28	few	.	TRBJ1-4	TGTGCCAGCAGTTGGACAGCAACTAATGAAAAACTGTTTTTT	CASSWTATNEKLFF
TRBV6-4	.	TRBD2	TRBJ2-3	TGTGCCAGCAGTGACTCGATGGCTAGCGGGGGGCCTAGAGGTACGCAGTATTTT	CASSDSMASGGPRGTQYF
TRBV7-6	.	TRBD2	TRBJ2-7	TGTGCCAGCAGCCCCTCGCGGCGGGGGGACGAGCAGTACTTC	CASSPSRRGDEQYF
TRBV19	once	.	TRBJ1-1	TGTGCCAGTAGCTCAGGGGCCCTTGGGAACACTGAAGCTTTCTTT	CASSSGALGNTEAFF
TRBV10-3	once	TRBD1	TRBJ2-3	TGTGCCATCAGCTTTACAAGACAGGGAAACACAGATACGCAGTATTTT	CAISFTRQGNTDTQYF
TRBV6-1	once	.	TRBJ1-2	TGTGCCAGCAGTGAATACGGAGGGACTAACTATGGCTACACCTTC	CASSEYGGTNYGYTF
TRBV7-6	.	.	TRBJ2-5	TGTGCCAGCAGCCGCCTAGGTGGATCACAAGAGACCCAGTACTTC	CASSRLGGSQETQYF
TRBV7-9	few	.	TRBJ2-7	TGTGCCAGCAGCTTAGACGGTGGCGAGCAGTACTTC	CASSLDGGEQYF
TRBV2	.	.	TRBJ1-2	TGTGCCAGCAGCCCTGTGGCCAGTTGGTATGGCTACACCTTC	CASSPVASWYGYTF
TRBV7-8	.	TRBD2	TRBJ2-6	TGTGCCAGCAGCTTGGGCGGGGGGACTTCCTCTGGGGCCAACGTCCTGACTTTC	CASSLGGGTSSGANVLTF
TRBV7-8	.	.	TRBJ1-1	TGTGCCAGCAGCTCCGGGATGAACACTGAAGCTTTCTTT	CASSSGMNTEAFF
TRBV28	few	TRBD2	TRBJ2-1	TGTGCCAGCAGTCTGAGCGGGGGGGCCAGGTATGAGCAGTTCTTC	CASSLSGGARYEQFF
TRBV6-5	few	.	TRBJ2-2	TGTGCCAGCAGGGACACAGGGAAGACCGGGGAGCTGTTTTTT	CASRDTGKTGELFF
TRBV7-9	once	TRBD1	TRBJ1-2	TGTGCCAGCAGCTTTACAGGGGGAACTGCGGGATATGGCTACACCTTC	CASSFTGGTAGYGYTF
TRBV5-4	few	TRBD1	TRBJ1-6	TGTGCCAGCAGCCTAGGGGGCCAAAATTCACCCCTCCACTTT	CASSLGGQNSPLHF
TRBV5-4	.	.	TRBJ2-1	TGTGCCAGCAGCCTGGCAGGTTTCGATGAGCAGTTCTTC	CASSLAGFDEQFF
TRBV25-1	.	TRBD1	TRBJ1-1	TGTGCCAGCAGTGGGGGACAGGGGAGGACTGAAGCTTTCTTT	CASSGGQGRTEAFF
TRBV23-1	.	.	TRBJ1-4	TGCGCCAGCACCACAAACAGGGAGAATAATGAAAAACTGTTTTTT	CASTTNRENNEKLFF
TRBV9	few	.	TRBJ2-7	TGTGCCAGCAGCGTAGCTGGCGGACAGGCGGGGGAGCAGTACTTC	CASSVAGGQAGEQYF
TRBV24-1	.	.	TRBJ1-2	TGTGCCACCAGTGATTTGGCCAGGAACGGCTATGGCTACACCTTC	CATSDLARNGYGYTF
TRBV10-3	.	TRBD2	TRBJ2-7	TGTGCCATCAGTTATACAGCGGGGGGCGATAACGAGCAGTACTTC	CAISYTAGGDNEQYF
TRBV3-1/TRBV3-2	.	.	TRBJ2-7	TGTGCCAGCAGCCTGGCCCTGTCTGGCGAGCAGTACTTC	CASSLALSGEQYF
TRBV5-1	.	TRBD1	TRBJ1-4	TGCGCCAGCAGCTCGAGACAGGGGGCTAATGAAAAACTGTTTTTT	CASSSRQGANEKLFF
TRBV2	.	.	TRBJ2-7	TGTGCCAGCAGTCCCACCCTCCGGGACACTTCCTACGAGCAGTACTTC	CASSPTLRDTSYEQYF
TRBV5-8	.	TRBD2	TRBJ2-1	TGTGCCAGCAGCTTCGCCGGGACTAGCGGGGGGGTAATCAATGAGCAGTTCTTC	CASSFAGTSGGVINEQFF
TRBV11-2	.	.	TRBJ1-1	TGTGCCAGCAGCCAAAAATCCCCACAGGGGAACACTGAAGCTTTCTTT	CASSQKSPQGNTEAFF
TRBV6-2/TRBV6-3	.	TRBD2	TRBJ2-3	TGTGCCAGCAGTTACCCCCCGAGGGTAGCGGGGGTTATAAGCACAGATACGCAGTATTTT	CASSYPPRVAGVISTDTQYF
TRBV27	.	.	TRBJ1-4	TGTGCCAGCAGTTCACAAATTAATGAAAAACTGTTTTTT	CASSSQINEKLFF
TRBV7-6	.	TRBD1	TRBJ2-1	TGTGCCAGCAGCCTTACCCCGGGACAGAGATCCTACAATGAGCAGTTCTTC	CASSLTPGQRSYNEQFF
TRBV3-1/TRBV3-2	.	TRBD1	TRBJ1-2	TGTGCCAGCAGGCCGGGACAGTACTATGGCTACACCTTC	CASRPGQYYGYTF
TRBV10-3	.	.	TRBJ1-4	TGTGCCATCAGTGAGAAAGACACAACTAATGAAAAACTGTTTTTT	CAISEKDTTNEKLFF
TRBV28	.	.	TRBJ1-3	TGTGCCAGCAGTTCAGGGGTCGAAGGAAACACCATATATTTT	CASSSGVEGNTIYF
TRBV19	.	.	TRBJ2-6	TGTGCCAGTACCCCCCGGGAGTCTGGGGCCAACGTCCTGACTTTC	CASTPRESGANVLTF
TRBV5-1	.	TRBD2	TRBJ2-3	TGCGCCACTCACTTGGACGGGGGGGCAAGTCGCACAGATACGCAGTATTTT	CATHLDGGASRTDTQYF
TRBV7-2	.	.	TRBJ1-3	TGTGCCAGCAGCTTAGTCGGTAGCAGATACTCTGGAAACACCATATATTTT	CASSLVGSRYSGNTIYF
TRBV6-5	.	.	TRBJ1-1	TGTGCCAGCAGTTACAGGGGGAGGAACACTGAAGCTTTCTTT	CASSYRGRNTEAFF
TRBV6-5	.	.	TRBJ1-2	TGTGCCACCGAGAGACAGCCCTATGGCTACACCTTC	CATERQPYGYTF
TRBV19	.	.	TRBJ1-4	TGTGCCAGTACCCCCGCCCACAGGCCGAGTGAAAAACTGTTTTTT	CASTPAHRPSEKLFF
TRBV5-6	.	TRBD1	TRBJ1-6	TGTGCCAGCAGCTTCGGAGCAGGGGGCGGTAATTCACCCCTCCACTTT	CASSFGAGGGNSPLHF
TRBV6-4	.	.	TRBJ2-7	TGTGCCATCCAAAAACCGACACAATTCATAACCTACGAGCAGTACTTC	CAIQKPTQFITYEQYF
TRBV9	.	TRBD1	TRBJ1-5	TGTGCCAGCAGCGGAGGGACAGGGACCAGCCCCCAGCATTTT	CASSGGTGTSPQHF
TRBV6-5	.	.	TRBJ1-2	TGTGCCAGCATCCAAACGGGGGGCCGGGGCTACACCTTC	CASIQTGGRGYTF
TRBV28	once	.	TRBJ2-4	TGTGCCAGCAGTGCCGGGGGAGCCAAAAACATTCAGTACTTC	CASSAGGAKNIQYF
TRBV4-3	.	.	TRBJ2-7	TGCGCCAGCAGCCACGACAGCCAAACCGAGCAGTACTTC	CASSHDSQTEQYF
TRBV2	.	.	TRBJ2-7	TGTGCCAGCCTCAGAGACAGAAATTCCTACGAGCAGTACTTC	CASLRDRNSYEQYF
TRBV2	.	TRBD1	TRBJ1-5	TGTGCCAGCAGTGCCCGGGGACAGGGTGAAACCCAGCATTTT	CASSARGQGETQHF